The 20 T cell receptor beta chains below come from one sample, sequenced in a study of T cells in Graves' hyperthyroidism and ophthalmopathy. Using RNA transcripts as the source, TCR beta CDR3 regions were amplified. The primer set for the first-round RT-PCR of the TCR CDR3 was HTBI. TCRdb fed the multiplex PCR reads into MiXCR, producing one record per CDR3 protein. This sample has a few hundred thousand distinct CDR3 sequences, with around a sixth found just once. Source material: blood. Every receptor here comes from a woman aged 25 to 39 with Graves' hyperthyroidism.

This rearrangement joins TRBV10-3 to TRBJ2-2, with D possibly TRBD2 on 5 matching bases. This CDR3 has 17 residues. Germline V gene lookup returns CDR1 ENHRY and CDR2 SYGVKD. Trimming took 3 bases from V and 1 from J, leaving 15 bases between them. CDR3 in amino acids: CAISDPGSEVNTGELFF. In DNA form, the CDR3 reads TGTGCCATCAGTGACCCCGGGTCGGAGGTGAACACCGGGGAGCTGTTTTTT.

There are many counts of this clonotype. J is TRBJ2-7 and V is TRBV7-9, with D perhaps given as TRBD1 or TRBD2 (5 bases each). The CDR3 has 16 residues. Germline loops: CDR1 SEHNR, CDR2 FQNEAQ (reference sequence). V gave up 5 bases and J gave up 4 bases, with 21 bases separating them. The CDR3 sequence: CASSATNGARAYEQYF. The CDR3, as DNA: TGTGCCAGCAGCGCGACCAACGGGGCCAGAGCTTACGAGCAGTACTTC.

This clonotype was observed many times. The J gene is TRBJ2-7, the V gene TRBV5-1; tentatively, D is TRBD2 (6 bases). This CDR3 is 14 amino acids long. Germline CDR1 SGHRS, CDR2 YFSETQ. Trimming stripped 0 bases from V and 2 bases from J, with 9 bases between. This CDR3 is CASSLAREPYEQYF. CDR3 nucleotide sequence: TGCGCCAGCAGCTTGGCACGGGAGCCCTACGAGCAGTACTTC.

This clonotype occurred many times. V and J are TRBV2 and TRBJ2-1, with TRBD2 matching over 16 bases. Germline CDR1 and CDR2: SNHLY and FYNNEI. V was clipped by 7 bases and J by 9 bases; unmatched bases: 6. There are 15 residues in the CDR3. CDR3 loop: CASIGTSGRAGEQFF. The CDR3 DNA sequence: TGTGCCAGCATTGGGACTAGCGGGAGGGCGGGTGAGCAGTTCTTC.

This clonotype was seen at least ten times. The DNA of the CDR3 is TGTGCCAGCAGCTTAGTTCGGATAGCGGGAGCGTCCACAGATACGCAGTATTTT. Translated, it gives CASSLVRIAGASTDTQYF. The V call is TRBV7-9, the J call TRBJ2-3; 9 bases are shared with TRBD2. Trimming cost V 1 base and J 2 bases; bases outside gene matches: 10. CDR1 SEHNR and CDR2 FQNEAQ come from the germline V gene (reference sequence). This CDR3 contains 18 residues.

This clonotype has more than one count but fewer than ten. This chain joins TRBV20-1 and TRBJ2-1; 8 bases line up with TRBD2. Germline V gives CDR1 DFQATT, CDR2 SNEGSKA (reference sequence). V was clipped by 2 bases and J by 1 base; unmatched bases: 22. The CDR3 has 21 amino acids. CDR3 bases: TGCAGTGCTAGATCTTTGGGGCTAGCGGGTACTCTCCGAGGGTCCTACAATGAGCAGTTCTTC. Residues: CSARSLGLAGTLRGSYNEQFF.

This clonotype was recorded a few times. Being one base from a much bigger clone, this may be a read error. The chain has TRBV28 and TRBJ2-3; 7 nucleotides agree with TRBD2. The CDR3 is made up of 15 amino acids. V dropped 5 bases and J dropped 2; count of bases not matched to a gene: 7. Germline V gene lookup returns CDR1 MDHEN and CDR2 SYDVKM. The CDR3 DNA follows: TGTGCCAGCAGTGCGGCGGGGGTTTCCACAGATACGCAGTATTTT. This encodes CASSAAGVSTDTQYF.

This clonotype showed up many times. The V gene is TRBV20-1, the J gene TRBJ1-2, with D maybe TRBD1 (5 bases). Germline V gene sequence: CDR1 DFQATT, CDR2 SNEGSKA (reference sequence). This CDR3 comprises 13 residues. This chain's CDR3 is CSGAARQNYGYTF. For the CDR3, the DNA is TGCAGCGGGGCCGCGAGACAGAACTATGGCTACACCTTC.

This clonotype has ten or more counts. V usage is TRBV11-2 and J usage is TRBJ2-7; D is unclear. This CDR3 has 14 amino acids. The ends were cut back, 1 base at V and 0 bases at J, with 7 bases in the middle. Germline CDR1 is SGHAT and CDR2 is FQNNGV. The CDR3 region has the DNA TGTGCCAGCAGCTTAGTCGACCTCTCCTACGAGCAGTACTTC. This translates into CASSLVDLSYEQYF.

This chain uses TRBV11-2 with TRBJ2-1; 7 nucleotides align to TRBD1. The CDR3 is made up of 15 amino acids. Looked up from germline, CDR1 is SGHAT and CDR2 is FQNNGV. Trimming at V came to 5 bases and at J to 1 base, leaving 5 bases not matched to a gene. CDR3 sequence (DNA): TGTGCCAGCAGCCCCTGGGACAGATCCTACAATGAGCAGTTCTTC. Its protein product is CASSPWDRSYNEQFF.

This clonotype appeared many times. The V gene is TRBV5-1, the J gene TRBJ2-1, with a tentative D call TRBD1 (6 bases). The length of the CDR3 is 14 residues. Trimming removed 0 bases from V and 6 bases from J, with 10 bases in between. Germline lookup yields CDR1 SGHRS and CDR2 YFSETQ. CDR3 region: CASSLVAGVNEQFF. Written as DNA, the CDR3 is TGCGCCAGCAGCTTGGTTGCAGGGGTCAATGAGCAGTTCTTC.

This chain joins TRBV2 and TRBJ2-2, with 7 bases identical to TRBD2. The CDR3 consists of 14 residues. The trim removed 5 bases at V and 3 bases at J, leaving 3 bases unmatched. Germline loops: CDR1 SNHLY, CDR2 FYNNEI. For the CDR3, the DNA is TGTGCCAGCAGTACGGGAGGAGACACCGGGGAGCTGTTTTTT. As protein: CASSTGGDTGELFF.

The J gene is TRBJ2-7, the V gene TRBV18; TRBD2 might be the D (6 bases). Germline V gene data show CDR1 as KGHSH and CDR2 as LQKENI. Trimming removed 3 bases from V and 3 bases from J, with 18 bases in between. The CDR3 is 16 amino acids. CDR3 sequence (DNA): TGTGCCAGCTCACCTAAACGGGAGTCCCTCGTCTACGAGCAGTACTTC. It codes for CASSPKRESLVYEQYF.

This clonotype occurred a few times. A much larger clone lies one base from this, so it may be a read error. The chain joins TRBV3-1 to TRBJ2-3; the D is unclear. This CDR3 comprises 15 residues. CDR1 and CDR2 from the germline V gene are LGHDT and YNNKEL (reference sequence). The CDR3 DNA sequence: TGTGCCGGCAGCCCTGACCCGGGCGGAATGTATACGCAGTATTTT. This sequence encodes CAGSPDPGGMYTQYF.

This clonotype has ten or more counts. CDR3 nucleotides: TGTGCCAGCAGGCCCGGGACAGTTGTAAGTCAGCCCCAGCATTTT. Translation: CASRPGTVVSQPQHF. The rearrangement links TRBV28 to TRBJ1-5; 7 nucleotides line up with TRBD1. From germline, CDR1 is MDHEN and CDR2 SYDVKM. The V gene end was trimmed by 6 bases and the J gene end by 6 bases; junction bases not matched to a gene: 11. This CDR3 comprises 15 residues.

This clonotype was observed many times. V gene TRBV5-1 combines with J gene TRBJ2-7; D is uncertain. CDR1 and CDR2 (germline): SGHRS, YFSETQ. V lost 4 bases to trimming and J lost 6 bases, with 11 bases between them. The CDR3 has 12 amino acids. CDR3 in amino acids: CASSLKRGEQYF. CDR3 in DNA: TGCGCCAGCAGCCTCAAGCGAGGCGAGCAGTACTTC.

This sequence joins TRBV6-1 and TRBJ2-7; D possibly matches TRBD1 or TRBD2 (5 bases each). Trimming stripped 6 bases from V and 6 bases from J, with 12 bases between. The CDR3 covers 12 residues. CDR1 and CDR2 (germline): MNHNS, SASEGT. CDR3 bases: TGTGCCAGCAGGGGGACCGGCAGCGAGCAGTACTTC. The encoded protein is CASRGTGSEQYF.

At least ten counts were recorded for this clonotype. The chain couples TRBV10-3 to TRBJ2-5; 8 positions match TRBD1. CDR1 is ENHRY and CDR2 is SYGVKD in the germline V gene. This CDR3 has 14 amino acids. V gave up 10 bases and J gave up 5 bases; unmatched junction bases: 12. In DNA form, the CDR3 reads TGTGCCACCGAGACAGGGGACAAGCCTGAGACCCAGTACTTC. Its translation is CATETGDKPETQYF.

This clonotype showed up just a few times. The chain links TRBV12-3 or TRBV12-4 to TRBJ1-3; D gene ambiguous. Trimming stripped 5 bases from V and 0 bases from J, with 14 bases between. This CDR3 contains 16 residues. The CDR3, as DNA: TGTGCCAGCAGTCGAGGTAGTTTAACCTCTGGAAACACCATATATTTT. This gives the protein CASSRGSLTSGNTIYF.

This clonotype was observed many times. V gene TRBV4-3 combines with J gene TRBJ2-7; tentatively, D is TRBD2 (6 bases). This CDR3 comprises 15 residues. V was clipped by 4 bases and J by 2 bases, with 15 bases between them. The V gene's germline CDR1 is LGHNA and CDR2 YSLEER. The chain's CDR3 is CASSPAARGTYEQYF. The CDR3 nucleotides are TGCGCCAGCAGCCCCGCCGCGCGGGGAACCTACGAGCAGTACTTC.